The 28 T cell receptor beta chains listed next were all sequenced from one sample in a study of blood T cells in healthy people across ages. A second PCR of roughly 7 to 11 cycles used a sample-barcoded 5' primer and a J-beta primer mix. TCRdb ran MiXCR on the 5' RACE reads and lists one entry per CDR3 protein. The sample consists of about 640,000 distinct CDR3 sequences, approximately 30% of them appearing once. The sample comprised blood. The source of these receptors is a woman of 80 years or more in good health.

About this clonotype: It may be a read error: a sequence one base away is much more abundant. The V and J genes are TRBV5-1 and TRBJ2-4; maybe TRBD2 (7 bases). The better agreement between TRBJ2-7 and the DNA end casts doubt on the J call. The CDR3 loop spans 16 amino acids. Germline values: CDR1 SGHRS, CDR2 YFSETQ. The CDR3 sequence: CAGSLGGRDYLYEQYF. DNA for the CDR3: TGCGCCGGCAGCTTGGGGGGCCGGGACTACCTCTACGAGCAGTACTTC.

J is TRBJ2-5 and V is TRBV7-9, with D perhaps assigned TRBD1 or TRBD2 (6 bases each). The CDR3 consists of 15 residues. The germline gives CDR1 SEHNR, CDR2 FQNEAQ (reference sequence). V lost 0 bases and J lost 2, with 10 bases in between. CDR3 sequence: CASSLAEGEQETQYF. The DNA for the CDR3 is TGTGCCAGCAGCTTAGCGGAGGGGGAACAAGAGACCCAGTACTTC.

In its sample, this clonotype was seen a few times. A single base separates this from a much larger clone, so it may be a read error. CDR3 loop: CASSYLGDRANYGYTF. The CDR3 nucleotides read TGTGCCAGCAGTTACTTGGGGGACAGGGCTAACTATGGCTACACCTTC. V and J are TRBV6-6 and TRBJ1-2; TRBD1 aligns across 9 bases. Germline V gives CDR1 MNHNY, CDR2 SVGAGI (reference sequence). V shed 1 base, J shed 0 bases, and the junction held 3 bases outside the gene matches. The CDR3 runs 16 residues.

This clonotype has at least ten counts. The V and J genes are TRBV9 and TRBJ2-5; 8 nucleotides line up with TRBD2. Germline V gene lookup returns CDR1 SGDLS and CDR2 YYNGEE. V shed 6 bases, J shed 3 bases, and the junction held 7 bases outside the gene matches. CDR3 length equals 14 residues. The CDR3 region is CASTHGGGKETQYF. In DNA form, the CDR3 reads TGTGCCAGCACCCACGGCGGGGGGAAAGAGACCCAGTACTTC.

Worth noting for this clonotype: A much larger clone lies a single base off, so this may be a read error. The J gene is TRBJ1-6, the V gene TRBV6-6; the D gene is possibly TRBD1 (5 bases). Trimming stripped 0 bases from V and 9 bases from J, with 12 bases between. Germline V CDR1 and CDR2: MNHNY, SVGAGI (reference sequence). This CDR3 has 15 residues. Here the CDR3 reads CASSYSGEGTSPLHF. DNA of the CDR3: TGTGCCAGCAGTTACTCGGGTGAAGGGACTTCACCCCTCCACTTT.

The CDR3: CASSSTGGTGNTIYF. In nucleotides, the CDR3 is TGTGCCAGCAGTTCGACAGGGGGCACTGGAAACACCATATATTTT. This chain uses TRBV2 with TRBJ1-3; 10 nucleotides agree with TRBD1. Germline CDR1 reads SNHLY; CDR2 reads FYNNEI. V was pared by 5 bases and J by 2 bases, with 3 bases of the junction left unmatched. This CDR3 has 15 amino acids.

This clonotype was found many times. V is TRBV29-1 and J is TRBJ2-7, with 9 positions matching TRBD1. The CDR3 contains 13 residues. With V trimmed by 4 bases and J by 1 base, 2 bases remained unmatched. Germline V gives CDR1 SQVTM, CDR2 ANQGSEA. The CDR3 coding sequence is TGCAGCGTTGGACAGGGGGTATCCTACGAGCAGTACTTC. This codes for CSVGQGVSYEQYF.

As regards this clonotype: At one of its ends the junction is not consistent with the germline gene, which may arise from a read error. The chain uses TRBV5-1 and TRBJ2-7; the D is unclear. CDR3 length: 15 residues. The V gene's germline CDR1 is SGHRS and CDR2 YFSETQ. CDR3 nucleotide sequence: TGCGCCAGCATCTTGGAGTCTGGGGATACCTACGAGCAGTACTTC. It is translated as CASILESGDTYEQYF.

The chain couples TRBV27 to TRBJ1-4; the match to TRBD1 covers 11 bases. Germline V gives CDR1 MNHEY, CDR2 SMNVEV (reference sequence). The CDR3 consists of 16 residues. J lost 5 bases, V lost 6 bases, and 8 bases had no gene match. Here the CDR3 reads CASSKGQGAPNEKLFF. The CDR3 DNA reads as TGTGCCAGCAGCAAAGGACAGGGGGCCCCCAATGAAAAACTGTTTTTT. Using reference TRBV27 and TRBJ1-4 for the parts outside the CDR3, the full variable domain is EAQVTQNPRYLITVTGKKLTVTCSQNMNHEYMSWYRQDPGLGLRQIYYSMNVEVTDKGDVPEGYKVSRKEKRNFPLILESPSPNQTSLYFCASSKGQGAPNEKLFFGSGTQLSVL.

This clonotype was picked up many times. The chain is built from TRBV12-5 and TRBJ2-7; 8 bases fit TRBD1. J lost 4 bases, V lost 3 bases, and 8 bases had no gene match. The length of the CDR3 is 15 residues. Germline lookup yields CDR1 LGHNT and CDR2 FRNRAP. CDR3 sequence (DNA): TGTGCTAGTGGTTTACGGACAGGGTATCCGTACGAGCAGTACTTC. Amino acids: CASGLRTGYPYEQYF. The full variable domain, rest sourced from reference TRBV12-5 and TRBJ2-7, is DARVTQTPRHKVTEMGQEVTMRCQPILGHNTVFWYRQTMMQGLELLAYFRNRAPLDDSGMPKDRFSAEMPDATLATLKIQPSEPRDSAVYFCASGLRTGYPYEQYFGPGTRLTVT.

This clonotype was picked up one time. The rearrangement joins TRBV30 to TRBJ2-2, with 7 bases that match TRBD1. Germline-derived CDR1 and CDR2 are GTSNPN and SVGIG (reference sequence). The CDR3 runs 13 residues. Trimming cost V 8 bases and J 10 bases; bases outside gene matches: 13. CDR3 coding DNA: TGTGCCCTTGGACATTTAGGGGGCGCGGAGCTGTTTTTT. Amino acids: CALGHLGGAELFF.

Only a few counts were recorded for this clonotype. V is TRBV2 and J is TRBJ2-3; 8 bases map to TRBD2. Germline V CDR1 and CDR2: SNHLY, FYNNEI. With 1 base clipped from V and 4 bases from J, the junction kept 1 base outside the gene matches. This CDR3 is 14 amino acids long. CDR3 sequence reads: CASSEVSGADTQYF. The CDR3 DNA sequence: TGTGCCAGCAGTGAAGTTAGCGGGGCAGATACGCAGTATTTT. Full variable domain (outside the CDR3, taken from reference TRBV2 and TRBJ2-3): EPEVTQTPSHQVTQMGQEVILRCVPISNHLYFYWYRQILGQKVEFLVSFYNNEISEKSEIFDDQFSVERPDGSNFTLKIRSTKLEDSAMYFCASSEVSGADTQYFGPGTRLTVL.

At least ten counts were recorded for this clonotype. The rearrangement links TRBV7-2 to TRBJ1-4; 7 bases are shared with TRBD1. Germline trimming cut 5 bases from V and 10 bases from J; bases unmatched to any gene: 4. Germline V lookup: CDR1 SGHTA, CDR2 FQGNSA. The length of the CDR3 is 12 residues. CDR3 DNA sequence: TGTGCCAGCAGCCGCCAGGGGGGAAAACTGTTTTTT. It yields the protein CASSRQGGKLFF.

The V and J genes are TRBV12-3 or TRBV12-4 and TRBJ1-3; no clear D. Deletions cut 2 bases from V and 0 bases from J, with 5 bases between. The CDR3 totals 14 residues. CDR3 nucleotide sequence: TGTGCCAGCAGTTTAAGCAGCTCTGGAAACACCATATATTTT. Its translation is CASSLSSSGNTIYF.

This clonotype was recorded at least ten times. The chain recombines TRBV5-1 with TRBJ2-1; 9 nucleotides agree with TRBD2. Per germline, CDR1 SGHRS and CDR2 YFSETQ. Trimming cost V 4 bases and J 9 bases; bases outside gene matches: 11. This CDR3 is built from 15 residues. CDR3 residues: CASSDQAGGRGEQFF. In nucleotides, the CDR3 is TGCGCCAGCAGCGATCAAGCGGGGGGCAGGGGTGAGCAGTTCTTC.

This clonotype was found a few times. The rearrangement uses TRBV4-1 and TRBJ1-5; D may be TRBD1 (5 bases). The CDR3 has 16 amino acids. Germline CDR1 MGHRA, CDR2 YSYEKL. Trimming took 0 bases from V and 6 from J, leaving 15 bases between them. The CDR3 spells CASSQDSGGVGQPQHF. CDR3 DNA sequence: TGCGCCAGCAGCCAAGATTCCGGGGGTGTGGGTCAGCCCCAGCATTTT.

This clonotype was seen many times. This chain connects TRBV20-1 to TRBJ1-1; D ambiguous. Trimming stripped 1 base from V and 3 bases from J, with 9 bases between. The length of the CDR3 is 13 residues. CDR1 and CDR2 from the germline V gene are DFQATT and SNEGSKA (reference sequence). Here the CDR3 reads CSARVGQYTEAFF. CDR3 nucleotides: TGCAGTGCTAGAGTTGGTCAGTACACTGAAGCTTTCTTT.

CDR3 sequence: CSASGTGANTGELFF. The CDR3 nucleotides read TGCAGTGCTTCCGGGACAGGGGCGAACACCGGGGAGCTGTTTTTT. V gene TRBV20-1 combines with J gene TRBJ2-2; 10 bases match TRBD1. J lost 0 bases, V lost 5 bases, and 3 bases had no gene match. CDR3 length: 15 residues. Germline V CDR1 and CDR2: DFQATT, SNEGSKA (reference sequence).

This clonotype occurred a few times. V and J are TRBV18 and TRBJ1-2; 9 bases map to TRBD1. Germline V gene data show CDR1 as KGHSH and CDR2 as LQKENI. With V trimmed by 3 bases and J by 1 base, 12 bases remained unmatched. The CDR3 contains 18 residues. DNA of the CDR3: TGTGCCAGCTCACCCACCGGGCCGGGACAGGGAAATAACTATGGCTACACCTTC. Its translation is CASSPTGPGQGNNYGYTF. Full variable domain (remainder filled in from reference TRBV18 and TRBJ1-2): NAGVMQNPRHLVRRRGQEARLRCSPMKGHSHVYWYRQLPEEGLKFMVYLQKENIIDESGMPKERFSAEFPKEGPSILRIQQVVRGDSAAYFCASSPTGPGQGNNYGYTFGSGTRLTVV.

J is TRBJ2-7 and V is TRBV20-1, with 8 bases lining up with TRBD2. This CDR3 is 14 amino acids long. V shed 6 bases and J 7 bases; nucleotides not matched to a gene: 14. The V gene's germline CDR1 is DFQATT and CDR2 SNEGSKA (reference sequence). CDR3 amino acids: CSAQRGSSYDEQYF. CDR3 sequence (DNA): TGCAGTGCCCAGCGGGGGAGCTCCTACGATGAGCAGTACTTC.

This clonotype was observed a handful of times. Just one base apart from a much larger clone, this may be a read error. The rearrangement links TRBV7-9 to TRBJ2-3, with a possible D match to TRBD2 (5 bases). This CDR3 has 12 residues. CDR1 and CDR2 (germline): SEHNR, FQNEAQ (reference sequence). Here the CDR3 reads CASTTGKDAQYF. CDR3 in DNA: TGTGCCAGCACGACCGGGAAAGATGCGCAGTATTTT.

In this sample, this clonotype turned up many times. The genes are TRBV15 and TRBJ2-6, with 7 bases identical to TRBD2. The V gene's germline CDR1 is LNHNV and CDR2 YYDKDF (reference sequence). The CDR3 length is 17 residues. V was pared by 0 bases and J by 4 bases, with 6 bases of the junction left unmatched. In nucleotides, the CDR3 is TGTGCCACCAGCAGAGAGGGGGGGGATACCGGGGCCAACGTCCTGACTTTC. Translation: CATSREGGDTGANVLTF.

In DNA, the CDR3 is TGTGCCAGCAGCTTAGGGTCCGGGGCCACTGAAGCTTTCTTT. As protein: CASSLGSGATEAFF. The V gene is TRBV7-2, the J gene TRBJ1-1; perhaps TRBD1 as D (5 bases). The V end was cut by 1 base, the J end by 4 bases, with 10 bases between. CDR3 size: 14 residues. CDR1 SGHTA and CDR2 FQGNSA come from the germline V gene.

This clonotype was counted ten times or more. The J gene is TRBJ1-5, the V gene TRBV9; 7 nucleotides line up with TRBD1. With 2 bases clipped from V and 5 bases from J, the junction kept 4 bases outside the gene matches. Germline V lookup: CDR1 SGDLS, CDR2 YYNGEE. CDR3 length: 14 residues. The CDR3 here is CASSVRDSHQPQHF. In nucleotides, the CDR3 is TGTGCCAGCAGCGTTCGGGACAGTCATCAGCCCCAGCATTTT.

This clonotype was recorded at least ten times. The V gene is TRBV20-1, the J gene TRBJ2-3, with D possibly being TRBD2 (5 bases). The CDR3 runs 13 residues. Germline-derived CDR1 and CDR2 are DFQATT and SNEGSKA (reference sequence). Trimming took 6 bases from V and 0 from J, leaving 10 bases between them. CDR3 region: CSATGISTDTQYF. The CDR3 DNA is TGCAGTGCAACGGGGATTAGCACAGATACGCAGTATTTT.

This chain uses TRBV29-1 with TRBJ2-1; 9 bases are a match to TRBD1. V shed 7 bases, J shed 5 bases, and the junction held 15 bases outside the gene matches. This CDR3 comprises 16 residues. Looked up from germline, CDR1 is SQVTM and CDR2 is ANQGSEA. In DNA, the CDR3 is TGCAGCGGATTAGAGAGGACAGGGGAAGGTGACAATGAGCAGTTCTTC. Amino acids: CSGLERTGEGDNEQFF.

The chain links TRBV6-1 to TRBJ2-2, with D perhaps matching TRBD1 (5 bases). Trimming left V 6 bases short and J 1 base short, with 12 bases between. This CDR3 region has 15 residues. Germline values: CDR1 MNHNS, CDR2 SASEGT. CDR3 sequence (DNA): TGTGCCAGCAGCCTCTTACAGGTGAACACCGGGGAGCTGTTTTTT. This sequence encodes CASSLLQVNTGELFF.

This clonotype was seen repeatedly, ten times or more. CDR3 protein: CASRIGAEQYF. The CDR3 DNA is TGTGCCAGCAGAATCGGGGCCGAGCAGTACTTC. This chain uses TRBV6-2 or TRBV6-3 with TRBJ2-7; D may be TRBD1 or TRBD2 (5 bases each). Per the germline V gene, CDR1 is MNHEY and CDR2 is SVGEGT. V gave up 6 bases and J gave up 6 bases, with 9 bases separating them. The CDR3 runs 11 residues.